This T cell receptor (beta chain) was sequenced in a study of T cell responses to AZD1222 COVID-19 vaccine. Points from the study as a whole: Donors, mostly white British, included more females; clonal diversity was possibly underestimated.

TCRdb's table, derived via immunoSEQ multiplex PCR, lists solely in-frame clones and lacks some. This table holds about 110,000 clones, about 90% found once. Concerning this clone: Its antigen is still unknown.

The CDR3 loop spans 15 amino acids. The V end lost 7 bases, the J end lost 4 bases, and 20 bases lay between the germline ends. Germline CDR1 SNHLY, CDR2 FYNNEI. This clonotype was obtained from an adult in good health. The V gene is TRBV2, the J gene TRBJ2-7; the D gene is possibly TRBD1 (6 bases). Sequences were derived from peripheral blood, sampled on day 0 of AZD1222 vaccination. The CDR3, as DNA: TGTGCCAGCATCCCGGGATTGGGGGACACATACGAGCAGTACTTC. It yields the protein CASIPGLGDTYEQYF.